This T cell receptor beta chain was recorded in a study of CD8+CD57+ T cells in acquired aplastic anemia. Per germline, CDR1 ENHRY and CDR2 SYGVKD. The CDR3 has 14 amino acids. V shed 2 bases, J shed 6 bases, and the junction held 6 bases outside the gene matches. This clonotype was observed at least ten times. TCR beta VDJ and CDR3 profiles were obtained from a genomic DNA template. TCRdb redid the calling of the reads with MiXCR, one entry per CDR3 protein. The sample yields hundreds of thousands of distinct CDR3 sequences, around 30% seen once. Selection for sequencing was limited to patients who had shown CD8+CD57+ cell expansion by flow cytometry.

The sequencing input was sorted CD4+, CD8+, or CD8+CD57+ T cells (not recorded which) from PBMCs. The chain links TRBV10-3 to TRBJ2-5; TRBD1 aligns across 7 bases. This TCR derives from a human donor with aplastic anemia. The CDR3 is CAISELRQGKTQYF. The CDR3, as DNA: TGTGCCATCAGTGAGCTAAGACAGGGAAAGACCCAGTACTTC.